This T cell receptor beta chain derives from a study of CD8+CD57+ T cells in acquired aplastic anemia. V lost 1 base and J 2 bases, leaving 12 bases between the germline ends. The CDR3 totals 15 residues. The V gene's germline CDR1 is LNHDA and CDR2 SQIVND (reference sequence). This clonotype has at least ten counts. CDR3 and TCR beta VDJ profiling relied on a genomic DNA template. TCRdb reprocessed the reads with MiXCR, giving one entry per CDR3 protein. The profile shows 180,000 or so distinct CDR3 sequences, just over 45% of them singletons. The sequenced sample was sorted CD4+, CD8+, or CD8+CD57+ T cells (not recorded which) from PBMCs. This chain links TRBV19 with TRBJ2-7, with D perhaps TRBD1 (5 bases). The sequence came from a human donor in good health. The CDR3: CASSIGGRKTYEQYF. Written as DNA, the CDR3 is TGTGCCAGTAGTATAGGGGGCCGAAAGACCTACGAGCAGTACTTC.